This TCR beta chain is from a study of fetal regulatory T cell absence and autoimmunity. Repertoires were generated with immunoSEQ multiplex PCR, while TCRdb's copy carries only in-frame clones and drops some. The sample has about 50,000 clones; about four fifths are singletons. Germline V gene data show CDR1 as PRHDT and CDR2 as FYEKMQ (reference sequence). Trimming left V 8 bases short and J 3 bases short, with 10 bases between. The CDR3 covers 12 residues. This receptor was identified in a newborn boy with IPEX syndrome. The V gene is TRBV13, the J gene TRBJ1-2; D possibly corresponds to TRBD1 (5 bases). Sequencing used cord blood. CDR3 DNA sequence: TGTGCCAGCTCATCGGGACACTATGGCTACACCTTC. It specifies CASSSGHYGYTF.